The text below deals with one T cell receptor beta chain. This clone came up once. It lacks a known antigen. There are no base qualities to consult, and no much larger clone falls within one base. This sample is part of a study of control samples from healthy donors and cancer patients (dated by TCRdb to about 2020). The V and J ends are trimmed by 3 bases and 5 bases, leaving 22 bases between them. The CDR3 starts with the cysteine, ends with the phenylalanine, and has 17 residues. Just the 51-base CDR3 DNA is kept, in frame starting at base 1. The library was made by the immunoSEQ multiplex PCR assay. TCRdb limited this immuneACCESS table to in-frame rearrangements with V and J called. A share of clones is missing; checked studies link under half to unresolved V genes, and the rest is unexplained. This sample holds fewer than 60,000 clones; 80% to 90% were observed only once. The ten top clones hold 2.8% of the sample.

The receptor's source is a woman aged 45 to 65 with lung cancer. The sample was PBMCs. The sequence links TRBV23-1 to TRBJ1-1; perhaps TRBD1 is the D gene, with 5 bases matching. TRBV23-1 is labeled an ORF, and its function is uncertain. DNA sequence: TGCGCCAGCAGTCATAACTACGACGCCCCGAGGGGAACTGAAGCTTTCTTT. Its translation is CASSHNYDAPRGTEAFF.